Here is one TCR beta chain with its context. What it binds is not known. Primers for the PCR totalled 60 Vbeta and 13 Jbeta. The repertoire was sequenced with immunoSEQ multiplex PCR; TCRdb's copy has only in-frame clones and lacks some. In the table there are 150,000 to 200,000 clones, roughly 73% of which are singletons. CDR1 is MNHNS and CDR2 is SASEGT in the germline V gene. Between the trimmed V and J ends, which lost 6 bases and 1 base, there was a span of 10 bases. The CDR3 contains 14 residues. The sample is drawn from a study of cytomegalovirus exposure and HLA in healthy donors. Study context: Of all 400 or so donors who were genotyped, about 80% belonged to the Caucasian-associated ancestry cluster. Broader study findings: A link between a missense DCLRE1C variant and TCR beta V- and J-gene trimming emerged from a later analysis. The authors later found TCR association rates varying by HLA locus, with DRB1 most and HLA-C fewest.

The clonotype comes from a woman aged 25 to 39 in good health and CMV-seronegative. Sequenced input: PBMCs. V usage is TRBV6-1 and J usage is TRBJ1-3; unclear D gene. DNA of the CDR3: TGTGCCAGCAGCCAACCGGGGTCTGGAAACACCATATATTTT. This translates into CASSQPGSGNTIYF.